Below, 12 T cell receptor beta chains from the same sample are listed, as sequenced in a study of technical replicates of blood from a handful of donors. Data came from immunoSEQ multiplex PCR; TCRdb stores just in-frame clones and leaves some out. The sample lists roughly 80,000 clones; about 88% were seen once. Material for sequencing was T cells isolated from PBMCs. These receptors all stem from a human donor in good health.

This chain joins TRBV10-3 and TRBJ1-4; 7 nucleotides match TRBD1. The V gene's germline CDR1 is ENHRY and CDR2 SYGVKD. The CDR3 covers 15 residues. J gave up 3 bases and V 6 bases, and 7 bases lay outside the gene matches. The CDR3 region is CAIRLGTEPNEKLFF. The DNA of the CDR3 is TGTGCCATCAGACTCGGGACAGAACCTAATGAAAAACTGTTTTTT.

V gene TRBV14 combines with J gene TRBJ2-3; unclear D gene. The CDR3 sequence is 15 residues long. Germline assignment: CDR1 SGHDN and CDR2 FVKESK. Trimming shortened V by 1 base and J by 5 bases, and 13 bases separated the two germline ends. For the CDR3, the DNA is TGTGCCAGCAGCCAAGTCGGCGACTTCGAAGATACGCAGTATTTT. Its protein product is CASSQVGDFEDTQYF.

This chain uses TRBV6-4 with TRBJ2-3; 15 bases match TRBD2. Germline V gene lookup returns CDR1 MRHNA and CDR2 SNTAGT. This CDR3 contains 16 residues. The trim removed 3 bases at V and 7 bases at J, leaving 5 bases unmatched. In DNA, the CDR3 is TGTGCCAGCAGTGAGACGGGACTAGCGGGAGGTAATACGCAGTATTTT. It encodes CASSETGLAGGNTQYF.

The chain is built from TRBV5-1 and TRBJ2-3, with 9 bases lining up with TRBD1. The germline CDR1 and CDR2 sequences are SGHRS and YFSETQ. Trimming at V came to 4 bases and at J to 1 base, leaving 10 bases not matched to a gene. The CDR3 consists of 17 residues. The CDR3 sequence: CASSLEPQGAGTDTQYF. The CDR3 region has the DNA TGCGCCAGCAGCCTAGAGCCACAGGGGGCTGGCACAGATACGCAGTATTTT.

The V call is TRBV5-6, the J call TRBJ2-7; 11 nucleotides align to TRBD2. J gave up 5 bases and V 2 bases, and 3 bases lay outside the gene matches. The CDR3 length is 14 residues. Germline loops: CDR1 SGHDT, CDR2 YYEEEE. In DNA form, the CDR3 reads TGTGCCAGCAGCTTATTAGCGGGAGGGGACGAGCAGTACTTC. This sequence encodes CASSLLAGGDEQYF.

The gene calls are TRBV14 and TRBJ1-1; D remains ambiguous. The CDR3 length is 13 residues. Trimming left V 4 bases short and J 7 bases short, with 13 bases between. Germline V CDR1 and CDR2: SGHDN, FVKESK. CDR3 nucleotides: TGTGCCAGCAGCCCCCTCTATTGGAGTGAAGCTTTCTTT. It specifies CASSPLYWSEAFF.

This clone appeared once. The chain couples TRBV6-1 to TRBJ1-2; TRBD1 matches 8 bases. With 0 bases clipped from V and 9 bases from J, the junction kept 6 bases outside the gene matches. This CDR3 spans 14 amino acids. The germline gives CDR1 MNHNS, CDR2 SASEGT. In DNA, the CDR3 is TGTGCCAGCAGTGAAGCAGGACAGGGATCCAGCTACACCTTC. It codes for CASSEAGQGSSYTF.

This clone was seen just once. This chain uses TRBV5-1 with TRBJ2-3; TRBD2 matches at 7 bases. The germline CDR1 and CDR2 sequences are SGHRS and YFSETQ. The V and J ends lost 4 bases and 1 base, in that order; junction bases with no gene match: 3. The CDR3 has 14 amino acids. In DNA form, the CDR3 reads TGCGCCAGCAGCGCTAGCGGAGGCACAGATACGCAGTATTTT. This gives the protein CASSASGGTDTQYF.

This chain joins TRBV5-1 and TRBJ2-3, with 10 nucleotides matching TRBD2. The CDR3 consists of 16 residues. V lost 0 bases, J lost 6 bases, and 7 bases stayed unmatched. Germline V gene sequence: CDR1 SGHRS, CDR2 YFSETQ. Here the CDR3 DNA reads TGCGCCAGCAGCTTGGCGCTAGCGGGAGTAAGGGATACGCAGTATTTT. Translation: CASSLALAGVRDTQYF.

The chain recombines TRBV6-1 with TRBJ1-5; TRBD1 is a possible D gene (6 bases). In germline, CDR1 is MNHNS, CDR2 SASEGT. The CDR3 loop spans 14 amino acids. With 6 bases removed from V and 6 bases from J, the gap between germline ends came to 15 bases. CDR3 protein: CASRRLGDIQPQHF. For the CDR3, the DNA is TGTGCCAGCAGAAGGTTAGGGGACATTCAGCCCCAGCATTTT.

This clone was seen just once. The gene calls are TRBV7-2 and TRBJ1-2, with 8 positions matching TRBD1. V gave up 5 bases and J gave up 5 bases; unmatched junction bases: 7. The CDR3 totals 14 residues. Germline lookup yields CDR1 SGHTA and CDR2 FQGNSA. Here the CDR3 DNA reads TGTGCCAGCAGCCCAGGGACAGGAGGATATGGCTACACCTTC. Translating gives CASSPGTGGYGYTF.

The J gene is TRBJ2-3, the V gene TRBV27; TRBD1 matches at 8 bases. With 8 bases clipped from V and 4 bases from J, the junction kept 5 bases outside the gene matches. The germline CDR1 and CDR2 sequences are MNHEY and SMNVEV (reference sequence). The CDR3 sequence is 13 residues long. As DNA, the CDR3 is TGTGCCAGCTCGTGGACAGGGCCAGATACGCAGTATTTT. Its translation: CASSWTGPDTQYF.